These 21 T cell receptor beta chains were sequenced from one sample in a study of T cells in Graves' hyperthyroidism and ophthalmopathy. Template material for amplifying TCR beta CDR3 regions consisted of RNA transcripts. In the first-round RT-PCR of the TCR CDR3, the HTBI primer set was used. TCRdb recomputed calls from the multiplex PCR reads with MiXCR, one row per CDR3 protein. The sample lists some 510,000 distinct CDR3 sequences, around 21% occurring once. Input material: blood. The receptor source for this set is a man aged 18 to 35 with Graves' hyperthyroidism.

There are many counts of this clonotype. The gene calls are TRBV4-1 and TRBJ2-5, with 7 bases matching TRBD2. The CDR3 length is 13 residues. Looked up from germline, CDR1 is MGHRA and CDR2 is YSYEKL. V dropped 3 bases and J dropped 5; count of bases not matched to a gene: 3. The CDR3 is CASSQGRVETQYF. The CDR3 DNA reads TGCGCCAGCAGCCAGGGGAGGGTGGAGACCCAGTACTTC.

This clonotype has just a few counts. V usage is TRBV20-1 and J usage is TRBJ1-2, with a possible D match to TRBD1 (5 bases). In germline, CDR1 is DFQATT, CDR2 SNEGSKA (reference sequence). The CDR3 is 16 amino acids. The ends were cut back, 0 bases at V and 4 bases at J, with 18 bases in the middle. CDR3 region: CSARDLLRQMGYGYTF. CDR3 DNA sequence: TGCAGTGCTAGAGATCTTCTTCGACAGATGGGCTATGGCTACACCTTC.

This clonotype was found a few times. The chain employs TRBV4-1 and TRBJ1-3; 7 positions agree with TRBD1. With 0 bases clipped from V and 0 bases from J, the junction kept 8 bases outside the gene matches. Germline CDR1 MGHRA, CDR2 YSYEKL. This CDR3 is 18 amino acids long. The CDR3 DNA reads TGCGCCAGCAGCCAAGATCGGACAGGACATTCCTCTGGAAACACCATATATTTT. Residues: CASSQDRTGHSSGNTIYF.

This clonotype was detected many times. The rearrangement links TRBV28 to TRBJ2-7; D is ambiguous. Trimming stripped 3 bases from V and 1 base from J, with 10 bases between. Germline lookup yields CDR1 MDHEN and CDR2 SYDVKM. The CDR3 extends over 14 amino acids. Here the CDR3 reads CASSLWTASYEQYF. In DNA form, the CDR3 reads TGTGCCAGCAGTTTGTGGACGGCTTCCTACGAGCAGTACTTC.

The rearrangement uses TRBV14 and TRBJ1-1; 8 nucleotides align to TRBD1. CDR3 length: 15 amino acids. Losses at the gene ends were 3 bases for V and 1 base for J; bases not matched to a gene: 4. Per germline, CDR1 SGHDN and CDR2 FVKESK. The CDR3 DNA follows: TGTGCCAGCAGCCAGGACAGGGTACAGAACACTGAAGCTTTCTTT. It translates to CASSQDRVQNTEAFF.

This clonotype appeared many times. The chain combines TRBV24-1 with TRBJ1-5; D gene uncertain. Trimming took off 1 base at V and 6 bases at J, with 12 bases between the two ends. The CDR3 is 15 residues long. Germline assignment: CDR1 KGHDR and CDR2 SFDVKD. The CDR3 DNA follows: TGTGCCACCAGTGATTTAAAAGTCAAGGGTCAGCCCCAGCATTTT. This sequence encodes CATSDLKVKGQPQHF.

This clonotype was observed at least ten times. The CDR3 sequence: CASSSVGQGAEETQYF. The CDR3 coding sequence is TGTGCCAGCAGTTCGGTGGGACAGGGGGCTGAGGAGACCCAGTACTTC. The chain couples TRBV6-5 to TRBJ2-5, with 12 bases identical to TRBD1. Germline loops: CDR1 MNHEY, CDR2 SVGAGI. The CDR3 loop spans 16 amino acids. The V segment lost 4 bases and the J segment 5 bases; nucleotides outside the gene matches: 8.

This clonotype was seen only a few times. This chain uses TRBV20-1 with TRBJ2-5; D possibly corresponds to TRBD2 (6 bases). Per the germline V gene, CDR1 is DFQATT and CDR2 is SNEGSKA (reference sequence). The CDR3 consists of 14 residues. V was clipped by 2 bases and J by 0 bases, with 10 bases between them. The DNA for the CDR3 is TGCAGTGCTAGACCGGGAGAGGACCAAGAGACCCAGTACTTC. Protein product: CSARPGEDQETQYF.

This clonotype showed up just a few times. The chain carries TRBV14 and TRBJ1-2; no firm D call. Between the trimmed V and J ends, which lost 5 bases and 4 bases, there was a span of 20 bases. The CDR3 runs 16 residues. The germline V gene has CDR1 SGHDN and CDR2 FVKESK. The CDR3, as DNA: TGTGCCAGCAGCTCAAGGAGGCGGGCAGTTGGCTATGGCTACACCTTC. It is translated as CASSSRRRAVGYGYTF.

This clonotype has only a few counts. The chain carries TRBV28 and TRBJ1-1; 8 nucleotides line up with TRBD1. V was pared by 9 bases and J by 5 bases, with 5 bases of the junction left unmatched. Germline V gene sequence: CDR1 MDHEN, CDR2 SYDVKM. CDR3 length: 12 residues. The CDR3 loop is CARTGDGTEAFF. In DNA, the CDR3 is TGTGCCAGGACAGGGGATGGGACTGAAGCTTTCTTT.

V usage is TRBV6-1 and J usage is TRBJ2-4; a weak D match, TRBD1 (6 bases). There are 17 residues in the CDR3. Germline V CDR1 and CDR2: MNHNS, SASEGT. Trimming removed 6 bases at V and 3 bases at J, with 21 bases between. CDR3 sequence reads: CASRRSSQGLGKNIQYF. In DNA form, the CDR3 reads TGTGCCAGCAGGCGATCATCACAGGGTTTAGGCAAAAACATTCAGTACTTC.

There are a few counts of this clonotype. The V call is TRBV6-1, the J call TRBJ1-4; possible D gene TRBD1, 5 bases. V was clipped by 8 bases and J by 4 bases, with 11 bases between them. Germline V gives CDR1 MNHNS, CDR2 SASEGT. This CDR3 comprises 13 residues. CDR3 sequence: CASGAGVNEKLFF. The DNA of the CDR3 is TGTGCCAGCGGGGCGGGGGTTAATGAAAAACTGTTTTTT.

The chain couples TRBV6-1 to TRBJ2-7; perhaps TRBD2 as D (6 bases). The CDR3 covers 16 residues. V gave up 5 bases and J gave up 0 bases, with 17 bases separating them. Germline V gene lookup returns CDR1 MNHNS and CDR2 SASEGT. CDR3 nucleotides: TGTGCCAGCAGTAGGGACTCGACCCGATTCTCCTACGAGCAGTACTTC. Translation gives CASSRDSTRFSYEQYF.

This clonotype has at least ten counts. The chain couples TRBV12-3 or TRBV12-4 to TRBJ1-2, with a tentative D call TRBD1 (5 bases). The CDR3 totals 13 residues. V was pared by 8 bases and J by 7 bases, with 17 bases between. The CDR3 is CASAPEGAGGYTF. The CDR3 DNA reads TGTGCCAGCGCCCCAGAAGGGGCGGGTGGCTACACCTTC.

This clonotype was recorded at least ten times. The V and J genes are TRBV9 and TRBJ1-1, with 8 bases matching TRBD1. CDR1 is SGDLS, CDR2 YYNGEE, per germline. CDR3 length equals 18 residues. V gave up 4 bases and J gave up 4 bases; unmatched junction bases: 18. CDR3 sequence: CASSPPDREHRLGTEAFF. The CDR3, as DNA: TGTGCCAGCAGCCCCCCGGACAGGGAACATCGGCTGGGCACTGAAGCTTTCTTT.

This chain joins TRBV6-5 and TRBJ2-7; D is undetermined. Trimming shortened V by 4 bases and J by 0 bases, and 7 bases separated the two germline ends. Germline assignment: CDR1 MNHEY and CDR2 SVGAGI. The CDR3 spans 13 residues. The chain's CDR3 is CASSSGNSYEQYF. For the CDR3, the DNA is TGTGCCAGCAGTTCAGGCAACTCCTACGAGCAGTACTTC.

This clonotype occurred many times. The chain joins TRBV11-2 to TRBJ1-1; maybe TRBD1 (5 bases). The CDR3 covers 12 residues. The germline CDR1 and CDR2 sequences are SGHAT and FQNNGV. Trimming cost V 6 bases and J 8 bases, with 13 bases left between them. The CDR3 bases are TGTGCCAGCAGTGGGGACCAACTCGAAGCTTTCTTT. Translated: CASSGDQLEAFF.

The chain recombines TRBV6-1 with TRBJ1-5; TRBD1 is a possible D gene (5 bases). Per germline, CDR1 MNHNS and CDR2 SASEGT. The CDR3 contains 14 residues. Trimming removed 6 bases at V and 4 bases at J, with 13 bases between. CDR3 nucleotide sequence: TGTGCCAGCAGACCGGGACGGGCGAATCAGCCCCAGCATTTT. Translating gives CASRPGRANQPQHF.

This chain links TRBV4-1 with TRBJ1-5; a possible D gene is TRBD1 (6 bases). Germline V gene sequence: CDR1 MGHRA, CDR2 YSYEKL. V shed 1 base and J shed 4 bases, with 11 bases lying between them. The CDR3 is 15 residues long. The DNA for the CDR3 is TGCGCCAGCAGCCAAGGAACAGGGACTAATCAGCCCCAGCATTTT. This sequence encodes CASSQGTGTNQPQHF.

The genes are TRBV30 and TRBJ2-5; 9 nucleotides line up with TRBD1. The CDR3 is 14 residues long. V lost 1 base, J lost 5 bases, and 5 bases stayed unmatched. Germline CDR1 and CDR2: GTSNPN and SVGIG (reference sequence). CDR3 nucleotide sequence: TGTGCCTGGAGTGATGGACAGGGGAGGGAGACCCAGTACTTC. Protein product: CAWSDGQGRETQYF.

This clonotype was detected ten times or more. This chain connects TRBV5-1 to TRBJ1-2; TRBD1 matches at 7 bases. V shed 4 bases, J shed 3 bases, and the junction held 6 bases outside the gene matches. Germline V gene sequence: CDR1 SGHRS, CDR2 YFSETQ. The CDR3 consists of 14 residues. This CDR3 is CASSATGWDYGYTF. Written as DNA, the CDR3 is TGCGCCAGCAGCGCGACAGGGTGGGACTATGGCTACACCTTC.